This T cell receptor beta chain was profiled in a study of T cell responses to AZD1222 COVID-19 vaccine. Study-wide results and limits: A mostly white British donor set with more females was recruited, and clonal diversity was possibly underestimated. Rises in breadth and depth of Spike-specific TCRs came after two AZD1222 doses. Unmutated variant regions reportedly attract nearly half of all spike-specific TCRs. Spike-wide coverage was observed for vaccine-associated CD4 TCRs, with dominant responses at 160-218 and 743-854.

As concerns this clone: The antigen remains undetermined.

The V and J ends lost 6 bases and 6 bases respectively, with 11 bases between them. Germline CDR1 and CDR2: MDHEN and SYDVKM. The CDR3 is 12 amino acids. Assay used: immunoSEQ multiplex PCR; TCRdb lists only in-frame clones, some missing. The table records 90,000 to 120,000 clones, 87% of them present only once. The sequence was collected from an adult who received the AZD1222 COVID-19 vaccine. The J gene is TRBJ1-1, the V gene TRBV28; D unresolved. The sample was peripheral blood, taken 28 days after the second AZD1222 dose. The CDR3 sequence: CASSPTWPEAFF. The CDR3, as DNA: TGTGCCAGCAGCCCAACATGGCCTGAAGCTTTCTTT. Together with reference TRBV28 and TRBJ1-1, the CDR3 gives the full variable domain: DVKVTQSSRYLVKRTGEKVFLECVQDMDHENMFWYRQDPGLGLRLIYFSYDVKMKEKGDIPEGYSVSREKKERFSLILESASTNQTSMYLCASSPTWPEAFFGQGTRLTVV.